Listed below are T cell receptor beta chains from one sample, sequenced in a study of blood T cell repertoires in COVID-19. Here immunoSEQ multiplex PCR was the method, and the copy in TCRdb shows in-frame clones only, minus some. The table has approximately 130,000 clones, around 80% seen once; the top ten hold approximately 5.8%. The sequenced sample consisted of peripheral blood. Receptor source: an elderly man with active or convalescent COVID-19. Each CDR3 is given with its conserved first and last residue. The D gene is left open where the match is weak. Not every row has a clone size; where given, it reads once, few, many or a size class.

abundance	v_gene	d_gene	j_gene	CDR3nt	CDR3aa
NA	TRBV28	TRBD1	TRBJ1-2	TGTGCCAGCAGTTTGGAGGGGGCGGCTCTAGGCTACACCTTC	CASSLEGAALGYTF
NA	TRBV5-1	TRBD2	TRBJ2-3	TGCGCCAGCAGCGAGGGGACTAGCGCTTCCACAGATACGCAGTATTTT	CASSEGTSASTDTQYF
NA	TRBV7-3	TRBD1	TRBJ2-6	TGTGCCAGCAGCCAGGGACAGGGAACTCTGGGGGCCAACGTCCTGACTTTC	CASSQGQGTLGANVLTF
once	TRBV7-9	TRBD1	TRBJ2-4	TGTGCCAGCAGCACACAGGGGGCGCGAGACATTCAGTACTTC	CASSTQGARDIQYF
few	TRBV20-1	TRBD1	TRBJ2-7	TGCAGTGCTAGTATAGGGACAGGGTCCTACGAGCAGTACTTC	CSASIGTGSYEQYF
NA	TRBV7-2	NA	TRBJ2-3	TGTGCCAGCAGCAGAACCGGGACTCGGATAGATACGCAGTATTTT	CASSRTGTRIDTQYF
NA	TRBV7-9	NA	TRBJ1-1	TGTGCCAGCAGCCTTAGGACAGACACTGAAGCTTTCTTT	CASSLRTDTEAFF
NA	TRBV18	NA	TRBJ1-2	TGTGCCAGCTCACCAGGAGTAGGCACGGCGGGAAGCTACACCTTC	CASSPGVGTAGSYTF
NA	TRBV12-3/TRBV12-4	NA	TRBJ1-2	TGTGCCAGCAGTTTACCGGGGAAGGATGGCTACACCTTC	CASSLPGKDGYTF
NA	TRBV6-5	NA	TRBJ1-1	TGTGCCAGCAGCCGCACGGACACCCCGAACACTGAAGCTTTCTTT	CASSRTDTPNTEAFF
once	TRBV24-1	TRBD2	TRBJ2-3	TGTGCCACCAGTCCCCGGGAAGCGGGGAAAACAGATACGCAGTATTTT	CATSPREAGKTDTQYF
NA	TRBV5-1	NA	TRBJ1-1	TGCGCCAGCAGCTTGACAGGTTTGGTGACTGAAGCTTTCTTT	CASSLTGLVTEAFF
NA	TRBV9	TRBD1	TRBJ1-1	TGTGCCAGCAGGACAGGGGGCGGTGAAGCTTTCTTT	CASRTGGGEAFF
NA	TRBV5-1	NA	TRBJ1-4	TGCGCCAGCAGCTTGGATATTGGCGCAGGGCAGGGGGAAAAACTGTTTTTT	CASSLDIGAGQGEKLFF
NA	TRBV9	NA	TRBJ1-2	TGTGCCAGCAGCGTAGGACAGTATGGCTACACCTTC	CASSVGQYGYTF
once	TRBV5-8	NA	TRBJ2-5	TGTGCCAGCAGCGCAGGGAACAGCCAACAAGAGACCCAGTACTTC	CASSAGNSQQETQYF
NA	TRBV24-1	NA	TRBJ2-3	TGTGCCACCAGTGATTCTGGACTAGATACGCAGTATTTT	CATSDSGLDTQYF
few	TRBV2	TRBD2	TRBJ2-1	TGTGCCAGCAGGGCCAGCGGGGGTGTCTACAATGAGCAGTTCTTC	CASRASGGVYNEQFF
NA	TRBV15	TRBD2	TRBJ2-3	TGTGCCACCAGCAGACCTATTAGCGGGGGGGATCAAGATACGCAGTATTTT	CATSRPISGGDQDTQYF
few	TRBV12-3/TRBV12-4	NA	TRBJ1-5	TGTGCCAGCAGTCCGACACAGGGCCCCCAGCATTTT	CASSPTQGPQHF
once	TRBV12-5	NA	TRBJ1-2	TGTGCTAGTGGTTTGAGGGACCCCCGGACAGAGAACTATGGCTACACCTTC	CASGLRDPRTENYGYTF
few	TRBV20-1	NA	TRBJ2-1	TGCAGTGCCGTCGAGGGCAATGAGCAGTTCTTC	CSAVEGNEQFF
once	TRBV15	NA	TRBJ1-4	TGTGCCACCAGCAGAGAGGGCAGGTTAGGCGAAAAACTGTTTTTT	CATSREGRLGEKLFF
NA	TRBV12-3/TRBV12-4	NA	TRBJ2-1	TGTGCCAGCAGTTTAGCGCCGCAGAATGAGCAGTTCTTC	CASSLAPQNEQFF
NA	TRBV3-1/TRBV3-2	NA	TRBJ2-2	TGTGCCAGCAGCCTCGAGAGGGAGCTGTTTTTT	CASSLERELFF
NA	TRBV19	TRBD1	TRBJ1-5	TGTGCCAGCAGTAGGGACAGTCTCAATCAGCCCCAGCATTTT	CASSRDSLNQPQHF
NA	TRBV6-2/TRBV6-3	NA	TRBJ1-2	TGTGCCAGCAGCGAACAGGGAAACTTCTATGGCTACACCTTC	CASSEQGNFYGYTF
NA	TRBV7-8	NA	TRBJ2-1	TGTGCCAGCAGCCAACCAGGGTTCCACTACAATGAGCAGTTCTTC	CASSQPGFHYNEQFF
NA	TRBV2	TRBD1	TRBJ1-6	TGTGCCAGCTCACAGGGGTCTAGGAATTCACCCCTCCACTTT	CASSQGSRNSPLHF
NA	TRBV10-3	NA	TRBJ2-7	TGTGCCCATCAGGATTACAGACCCCACGAGCAGTACTTC	CAHQDYRPHEQYF
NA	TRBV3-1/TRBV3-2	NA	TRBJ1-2	TGTGCCAGCAGCCAAGAGGGCGGGAGGATCTATGGCTACACCTTC	CASSQEGGRIYGYTF
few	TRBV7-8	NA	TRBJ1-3	TGTGCCAGCAGCTTAGAAAGGGGTAACATATATTTT	CASSLERGNIYF
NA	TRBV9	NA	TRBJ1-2	TGTGCCAGCAGCTCTTCGGTCCAGGACTATGGCTACACCTTC	CASSSSVQDYGYTF
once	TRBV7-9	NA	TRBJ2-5	TGTGCCGTCACACGGTTGGCAACTTCGCGGGCCCAGTACTTC	CAVTRLATSRAQYF
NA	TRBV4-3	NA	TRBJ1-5	TGCGCCAGCAGCCAAGATTGGACAGACATCATCCCCCAGCATTTT	CASSQDWTDIIPQHF
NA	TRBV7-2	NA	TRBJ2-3	TGTGCCAGCAGCTTAGTGGGCCAGGAGGTGGATACGCAGTATTTT	CASSLVGQEVDTQYF
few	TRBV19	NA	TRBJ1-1	TGTGCCAGTAGTAACTCAGGGGAGCACACTGAAGCTTTCTTT	CASSNSGEHTEAFF
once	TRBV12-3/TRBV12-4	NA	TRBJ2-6	TGTGCCAGCAGTTCGGGGGCCAACGTCCTGACTTTC	CASSSGANVLTF
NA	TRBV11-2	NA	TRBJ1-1	TGTGCCAGCAGCCCAACGGGGGGTGCGGGGCGGGCTTTCTTT	CASSPTGGAGRAFF
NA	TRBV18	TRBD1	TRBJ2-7	TGTGCCAGCTCACCAGCCGGGACAGGGGGGAACGAGCAGTACTTC	CASSPAGTGGNEQYF
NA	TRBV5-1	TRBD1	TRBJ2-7	TGCGCCAGCAGCTATGGCCTTGGACAGGGCTACGAGCAGTACTTC	CASSYGLGQGYEQYF
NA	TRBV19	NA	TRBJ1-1	TGTGCCAGTAGCGAAGATGGGGGCAAGAACACTGAAGCTTTCTTT	CASSEDGGKNTEAFF
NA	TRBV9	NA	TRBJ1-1	TGTGCCAGCAGCCCGCGTGAGGGGAACACTGAAGCTTTCTTT	CASSPREGNTEAFF
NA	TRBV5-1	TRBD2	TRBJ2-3	TGCGCCAGCACCACCGCCTTAGCGGGGGGGCCGAGCACAGATACGCAGTATTTT	CASTTALAGGPSTDTQYF
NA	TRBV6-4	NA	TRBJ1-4	TGTGCCAGCAGTAAGAGACATCATTCTAATGAAAAACTGTTTTTT	CASSKRHHSNEKLFF
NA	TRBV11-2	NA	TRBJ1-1	TGTGCCAGCAACTTCGGTAAGACTGAAGCTTTCTTT	CASNFGKTEAFF
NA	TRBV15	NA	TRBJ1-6	TGTGCCACCAGCAGAGTTACAGGGTATAATTCACCCCTCCACTTT	CATSRVTGYNSPLHF
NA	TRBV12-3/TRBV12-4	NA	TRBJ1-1	TGTGCCAGCAACAGGGAAGGCACTGAAGCTTTCTTT	CASNREGTEAFF
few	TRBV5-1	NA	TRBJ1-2	TGCGCCAGCAGCCCACAGCTAAGCTATGGCTACACCTTC	CASSPQLSYGYTF
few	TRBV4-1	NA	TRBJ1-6	TGCGCCAGCAGCCAAGATCCGGAAGTACAGGGTTATTCACCCCTCCACTTT	CASSQDPEVQGYSPLHF
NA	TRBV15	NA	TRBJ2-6	TGTGCCACCAGCAGACAATTTAATACAGGGTCTGGGGCCAACGTCCTGACTTTC	CATSRQFNTGSGANVLTF
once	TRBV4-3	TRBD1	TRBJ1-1	TGCGCCAGCAGCCAGCCGGGACAGGGGGCGACTGAAGCTTTCTTT	CASSQPGQGATEAFF
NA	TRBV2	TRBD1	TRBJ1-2	TGTGCCAGCAGTGAAGAAGGACAGGGGACCCTCTATGGCTACACCTTC	CASSEEGQGTLYGYTF